This T cell receptor beta chain comes out of a study of CD8+CD57+ T cells in acquired aplastic anemia. As for the study in general: Sorted cells (CD4+ and CD8+) yielded DNA amounts that averaged around 3.5 ug. The study obtained 9 million to 11 million reads on average for CD4+ cells from healthy donors. Study results and caveats: Patients and controls shared under 35 CD8+ CDR3 sequences, which appeared highly expressed in patients and within their immunodominant clones.

V was pared by 4 bases and J by 3 bases, with 10 bases between. This CDR3 spans 13 amino acids. The V gene's germline CDR1 is SNHLY and CDR2 FYNNEI. Genomic DNA templated the TCR beta VDJ and CDR3 profiling. TCRdb passed the reads through MiXCR, listing each CDR3 protein once. Among hundreds of thousands of distinct CDR3 sequences listed, around 68% were seen once. This clonotype appeared a few times. Its antigen is unidentified. Sequencing input: sorted CD4+, CD8+, or CD8+CD57+ T cells (not recorded which) from PBMCs. This TCR was recovered from a human donor in good health, serving as a control. This chain connects TRBV2 to TRBJ2-7; TRBD2 is a possible D gene (6 bases). The CDR3 nucleotides are TGTGCCAGCAGTGCGGGGCGGGACTACGAGCAGTACTTC. Amino acid sequence: CASSAGRDYEQYF. Full variable domain (rest looked up from reference TRBV2 and TRBJ2-7): EPEVTQTPSHQVTQMGQEVILRCVPISNHLYFYWYRQILGQKVEFLVSFYNNEISEKSEIFDDQFSVERPDGSNFTLKIRSTKLEDSAMYFCASSAGRDYEQYFGPGTRLTVT.